The sequence of this T cell receptor beta chain was determined in a study of blood T cells in healthy people across ages. Germline CDR1 SGHTA, CDR2 FQGNSA. V was cut by 1 base and J by 5 bases, with 11 bases left in between. The length of the CDR3 is 14 residues. The authors ran a second PCR of about 7 to 11 cycles using a sample-barcoded 5' primer and a J-beta primer mix. One entry per CDR3 protein, called by TCRdb with MiXCR from the 5' RACE reads. The sample shows 600,000 to 800,000 distinct CDR3 sequences, around 20% of them seen only once. Total RNA extracted from each sample amounted to at least 5.5 micrograms.

Sequencing was performed on blood. This sequence originates from an older man in good health. The chain employs TRBV7-2 and TRBJ2-5, with D perhaps being TRBD1 or TRBD2 (5 bases each). This CDR3 is CASSLVGPSETQYF. DNA of the CDR3: TGTGCCAGCAGCTTAGTGGGACCCTCGGAGACCCAGTACTTC.